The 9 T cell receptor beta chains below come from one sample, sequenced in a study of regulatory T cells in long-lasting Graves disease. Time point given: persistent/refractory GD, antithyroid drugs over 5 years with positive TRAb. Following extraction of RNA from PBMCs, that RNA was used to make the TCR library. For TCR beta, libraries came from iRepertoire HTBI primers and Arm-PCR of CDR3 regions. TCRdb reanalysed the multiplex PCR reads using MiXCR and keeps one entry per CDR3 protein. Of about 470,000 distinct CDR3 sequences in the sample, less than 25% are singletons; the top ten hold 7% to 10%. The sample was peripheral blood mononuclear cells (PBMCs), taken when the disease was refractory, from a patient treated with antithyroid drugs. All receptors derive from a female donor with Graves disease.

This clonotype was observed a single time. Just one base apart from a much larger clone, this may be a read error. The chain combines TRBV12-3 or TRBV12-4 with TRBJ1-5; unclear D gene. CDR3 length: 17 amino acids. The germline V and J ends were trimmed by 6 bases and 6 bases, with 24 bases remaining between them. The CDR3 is CASSLSLGGFPIQPQHF. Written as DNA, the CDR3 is TGTGCCAGCAGCCTTAGCCTGGGCGGATTCCCAATTCAGCCCCAGCATTTT.

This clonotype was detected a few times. CDR3 sequence: CSARSVNTYEQYF. In DNA form, the CDR3 reads TGCAGTGCTAGGTCTGTGAACACATACGAGCAGTACTTC. The rearrangement links TRBV20-1 to TRBJ2-7; the D is unclear. The CDR3 totals 13 residues. Germline V gene sequence: CDR1 DFQATT, CDR2 SNEGSKA (reference sequence). V shed 3 bases and J shed 4 bases, with 13 bases lying between them.

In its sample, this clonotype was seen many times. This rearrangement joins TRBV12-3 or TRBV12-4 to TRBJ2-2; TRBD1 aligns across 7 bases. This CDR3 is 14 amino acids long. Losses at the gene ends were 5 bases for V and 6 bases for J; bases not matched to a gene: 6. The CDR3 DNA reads TGTGCCAGCAGTCCGGGCGACAGGGCCGGGGAGCTGTTTTTT. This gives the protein CASSPGDRAGELFF.

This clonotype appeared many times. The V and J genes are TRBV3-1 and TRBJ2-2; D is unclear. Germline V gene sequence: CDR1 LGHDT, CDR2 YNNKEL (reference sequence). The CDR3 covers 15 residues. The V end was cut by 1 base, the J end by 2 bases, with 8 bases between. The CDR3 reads CASSQGTHNTGELFF. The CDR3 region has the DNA TGTGCCAGCAGCCAAGGGACCCACAACACCGGGGAGCTGTTTTTT.

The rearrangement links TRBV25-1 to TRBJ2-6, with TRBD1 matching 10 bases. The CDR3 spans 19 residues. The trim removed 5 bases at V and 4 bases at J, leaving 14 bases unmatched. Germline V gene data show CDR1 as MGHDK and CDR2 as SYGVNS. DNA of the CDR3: TGTGCCAGCAGTTTCAACCGGGACAGGGGAACGTGGGGGGCCAACGTCCTGACTTTC. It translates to CASSFNRDRGTWGANVLTF.

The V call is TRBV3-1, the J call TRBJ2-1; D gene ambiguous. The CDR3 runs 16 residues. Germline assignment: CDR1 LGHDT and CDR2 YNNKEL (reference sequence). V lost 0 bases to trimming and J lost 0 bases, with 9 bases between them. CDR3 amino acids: CASSQEPTNSYNEQFF. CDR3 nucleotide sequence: TGTGCCAGCAGCCAAGAGCCAACCAACTCCTACAATGAGCAGTTCTTC.

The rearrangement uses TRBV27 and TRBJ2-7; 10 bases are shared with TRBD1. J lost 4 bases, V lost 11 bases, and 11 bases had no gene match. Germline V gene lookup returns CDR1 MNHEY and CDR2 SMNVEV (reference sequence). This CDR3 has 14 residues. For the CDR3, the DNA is TGTGCCGGCAAGCCCGGGACAGGGGTGTACGAGCAGTACTTC. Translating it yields CAGKPGTGVYEQYF.

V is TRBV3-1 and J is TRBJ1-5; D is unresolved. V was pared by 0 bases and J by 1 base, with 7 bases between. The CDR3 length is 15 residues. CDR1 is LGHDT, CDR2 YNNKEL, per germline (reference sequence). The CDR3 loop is CASSQDLNSNQPQHF. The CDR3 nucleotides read TGTGCCAGCAGCCAAGATCTGAACAGCAATCAGCCCCAGCATTTT.

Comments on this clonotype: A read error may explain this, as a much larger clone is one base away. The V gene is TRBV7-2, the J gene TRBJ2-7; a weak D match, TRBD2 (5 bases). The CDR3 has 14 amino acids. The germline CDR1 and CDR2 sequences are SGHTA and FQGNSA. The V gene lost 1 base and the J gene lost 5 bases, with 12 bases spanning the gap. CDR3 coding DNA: TGTGCCAGCAGCTTAGGAGGGATGTCCGACGAGCAGTACTTC. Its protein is CASSLGGMSDEQYF.